The TCR beta chain under discussion was sequenced for a study of shared clonotypes between healthy human individuals. Germline values: CDR1 SGHRS, CDR2 YFSETQ. V was clipped by 0 bases and J by 6 bases, with 13 bases between them. This CDR3 region has 14 residues. Measured with immunoSEQ multiplex PCR; TCRdb has only the in-frame clones, and not every one. The sample records about 2.4 million clones, 85% to 95% being singletons. Donors included only healthy HIV-negative adults lacking recent acute infections or vaccinations. The receptor was isolated from a man younger than 35 in good health. Material: naive CD4+ T cells sorted from blood. As for subset: CD45RA+ positively selected. The V call is TRBV5-1, the J call TRBJ2-7; a possible D gene is TRBD1 (6 bases). Here the CDR3 DNA reads TGCGCCAGCAGCTTGGCGCAGGGACAAGGCGAGCAGTACTTC. Its protein product is CASSLAQGQGEQYF.